This TCR beta chain was found in a study of T cells in Graves' hyperthyroidism and ophthalmopathy. The study, taken as a whole, reports: Most clonotypes that expanded in the thyroid above 0.001 also showed up in blood.

It was RNA transcripts that yielded the amplified TCR beta CDR3 regions. First-round RT-PCR of the TCR CDR3 relied on the HTBI primer set. TCRdb reprocessed the multiplex PCR reads with MiXCR, giving one entry per CDR3 protein. The profile shows 360,000 or so distinct CDR3 sequences, around 18% of them singletons. In this sample, this clonotype turned up a few times. Its specificity is unknown. The germline V gene has CDR1 MNHEY and CDR2 SVGAGI. The CDR3 consists of 17 residues. V was trimmed by 0 bases and J by 0 bases, leaving 14 bases between them. Sequences were obtained from blood. The clonotype originates from a woman aged 35 to 49 with Graves' ophthalmopathy. V and J are TRBV6-5 and TRBJ1-1, with D possibly matching TRBD1 (6 bases). CDR3 region: CASSYSIAGQMNTEAFF. The CDR3 nucleotides are TGTGCCAGCAGTTACTCGATCGCAGGACAGATGAACACTGAAGCTTTCTTT.